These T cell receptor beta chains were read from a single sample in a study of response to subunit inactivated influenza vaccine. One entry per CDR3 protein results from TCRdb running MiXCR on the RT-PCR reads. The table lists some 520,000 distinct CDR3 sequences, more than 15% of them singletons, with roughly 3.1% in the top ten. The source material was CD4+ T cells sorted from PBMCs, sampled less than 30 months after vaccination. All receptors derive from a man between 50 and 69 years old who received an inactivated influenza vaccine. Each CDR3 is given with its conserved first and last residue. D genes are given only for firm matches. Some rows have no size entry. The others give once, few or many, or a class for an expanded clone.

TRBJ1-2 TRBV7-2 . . CASSLDREGYTF TGTGCCAGCAGCTTAGATAGGGAAGGCTACACCTTC
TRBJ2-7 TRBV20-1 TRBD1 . CSARDRGTGDPYEQYF TGCAGTGCTAGAGATCGAGGGACAGGTGATCCCTACGAGCAGTACTTC
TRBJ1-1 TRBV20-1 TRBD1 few CSARLTGRMNTEAFF TGCAGTGCTAGACTGACAGGGCGCATGAACACTGAAGCTTTCTTT
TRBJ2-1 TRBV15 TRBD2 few CATSELAGGYNEQFF TGTGCCACCAGCGAACTAGCGGGAGGTTACAATGAGCAGTTCTTC
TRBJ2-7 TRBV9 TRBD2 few CASSPQTSGSFEQYF TGTGCCAGCAGCCCACAGACTAGCGGGTCCTTCGAGCAGTACTTC
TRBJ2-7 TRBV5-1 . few CASRGVGNEQYF TGCGCCAGCAGAGGCGTAGGGAACGAGCAGTACTTC
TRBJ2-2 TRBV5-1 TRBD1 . CASSLDRTGVTGELFF TGCGCCAGCAGCTTAGACCGGACAGGGGTCACCGGGGAGCTGTTTTTT
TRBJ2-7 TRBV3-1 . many CASSADSYEQYF TGTGCCAGCAGCGCGGACAGCTACGAGCAGTACTTC
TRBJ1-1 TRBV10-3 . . CAIRADTEAFF TGTGCCATCAGGGCGGACACTGAAGCTTTCTTT
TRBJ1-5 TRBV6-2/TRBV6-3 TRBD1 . CASRSGLLTGIQPQHF TGTGCCAGCAGATCCGGTCTTTTGACAGGGATTCAGCCCCAGCATTTT
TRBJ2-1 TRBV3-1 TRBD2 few CASRLVAGSYNEQFF TGTGCCAGCAGGTTGGTAGCGGGATCTTACAATGAGCAGTTCTTC
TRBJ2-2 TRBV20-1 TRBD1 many CSARDITGDNTGELFF TGCAGTGCTAGAGATATCACAGGGGACAACACCGGGGAGCTGTTTTTT
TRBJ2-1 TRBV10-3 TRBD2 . CAIRAGGGTNNEQFF TGTGCCATCAGGGCTGGGGGGGGTACTAACAATGAGCAGTTCTTC
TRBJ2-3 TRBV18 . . CASSPPTADTQYF TGTGCCAGCTCACCACCGACCGCAGATACGCAGTATTTT
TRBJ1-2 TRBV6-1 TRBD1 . CASSLTRQGQGYTF TGTGCCAGCAGCCTCACCCGACAGGGGCAGGGCTACACCTTC
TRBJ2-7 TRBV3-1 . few CASSRSTGTLEQYF TGTGCCAGCAGCCGCTCCACAGGTACCCTGGAGCAGTACTTC
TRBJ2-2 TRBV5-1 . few CASSPRESGELFF TGCGCCAGCAGCCCCCGGGAAAGCGGGGAGCTGTTTTTT
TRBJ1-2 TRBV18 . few CASSPPVSRTYGYTF TGTGCCAGCTCACCACCTGTTTCCAGGACCTATGGCTACACCTTC
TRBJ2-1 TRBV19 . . CASSIGRQSSYNEQFF TGTGCCAGTAGTATCGGCAGACAAAGCTCCTACAATGAGCAGTTCTTC
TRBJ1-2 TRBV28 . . CASKLIQDGYTF TGTGCCAGCAAACTAATACAGGATGGCTACACCTTC
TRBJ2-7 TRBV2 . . CASRGDTEYEQYF TGTGCCAGCAGGGGGGACACCGAATACGAGCAGTACTTC
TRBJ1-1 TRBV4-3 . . CASSQDPGTLDTEAFF TGCGCCAGCAGCCAAGATCCGGGGACCTTGGACACTGAAGCTTTCTTT
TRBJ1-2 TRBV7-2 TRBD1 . CASSLLFTGESGYTF TGTGCCAGCAGCTTACTTTTTACAGGGGAGAGTGGCTACACCTTC
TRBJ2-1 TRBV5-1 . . CASSQQGVLYNEQFF TGCGCCAGCAGCCAACAGGGCGTTCTCTACAATGAGCAGTTCTTC
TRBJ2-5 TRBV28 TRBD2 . CASSLLQRGTQYF TGTGCCAGCAGTTTATTACAGCGGGGGACCCAGTACTTC
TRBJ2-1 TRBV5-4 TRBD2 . CASSRDTGGPYNEQFF TGTGCCAGCAGCCGAGATACGGGGGGGCCGTACAATGAGCAGTTCTTC
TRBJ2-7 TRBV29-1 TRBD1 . CSGGQGSGEQYF TGCAGCGGGGGACAGGGTTCGGGCGAGCAGTACTTC
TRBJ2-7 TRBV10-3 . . CAIRDGSYEQYF TGTGCCATCAGGGACGGATCCTACGAGCAGTACTTC
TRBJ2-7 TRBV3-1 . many CASSRGRYYEQYF TGTGCCAGCAGCCGTGGCCGTTACTACGAGCAGTACTTC
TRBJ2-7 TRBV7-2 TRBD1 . CASTIQGKHSYEQYF TGTGCCAGCACCATACAGGGGAAACACTCCTACGAGCAGTACTTC
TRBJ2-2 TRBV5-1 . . CASSLVMDGELFF TGCGCCAGCAGCTTAGTGATGGACGGGGAGCTGTTTTTT
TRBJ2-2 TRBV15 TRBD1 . CATSSPGGGELFF TGTGCCACCAGCAGCCCAGGGGGCGGGGAGCTGTTTTTT
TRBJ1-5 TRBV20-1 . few CSATGALSNQPQHF TGCAGTGCTACAGGGGCCCTTAGCAATCAGCCCCAGCATTTT
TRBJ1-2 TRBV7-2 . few CASSLFTDYGYTF TGTGCCAGCAGCTTATTCACGGACTATGGCTACACCTTC
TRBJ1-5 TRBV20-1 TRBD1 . CSASRQGNQPQHF TGCAGTGCTAGCCGACAGGGAAATCAGCCCCAGCATTTT
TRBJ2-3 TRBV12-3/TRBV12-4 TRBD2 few CASSQGTSGGKPLTDTQYF TGTGCCAGCAGCCAAGGCACTAGCGGGGGGAAGCCCCTAACAGATACGCAGTATTTT
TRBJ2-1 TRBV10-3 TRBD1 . CAISELPGQPISYNEQFF TGTGCCATCAGTGAGTTACCGGGACAGCCAATCTCCTACAATGAGCAGTTCTTC
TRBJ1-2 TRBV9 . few CASSVGGSDGYTF TGTGCCAGCAGCGTAGGGGGTTCGGATGGCTACACCTTC
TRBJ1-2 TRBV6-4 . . CASSARLRVFVYGYTF TGTGCCAGCAGCGCCCGATTAAGAGTATTTGTCTATGGCTACACCTTC
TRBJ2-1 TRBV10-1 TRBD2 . CASSESPAGGWEQFF TGCGCCAGCAGTGAGTCGCCAGCGGGGGGTTGGGAGCAGTTCTTC
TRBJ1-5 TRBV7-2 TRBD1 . CASSLTGGLNQPQHF TGTGCCAGCAGCTTAACAGGGGGACTCAATCAGCCCCAGCATTTT
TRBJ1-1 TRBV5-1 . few CASRSSILNTEAFF TGCGCCAGCAGATCCTCAATTCTGAACACTGAAGCTTTCTTT
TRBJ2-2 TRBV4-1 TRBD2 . CASSHPSGRDTGELFF TGCGCCAGCAGCCACCCAAGCGGGAGGGACACCGGGGAGCTGTTTTTT
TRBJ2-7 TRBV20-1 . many CSARDSVRGSSYEQYF TGCAGTGCTAGAGATTCGGTCCGAGGGAGCTCCTACGAGCAGTACTTC
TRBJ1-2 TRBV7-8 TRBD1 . CASSPTGLQGTF TGTGCCAGCAGCCCGACAGGGCTTCAAGGCACCTTC
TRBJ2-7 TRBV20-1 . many CSARDQRQTYEQYF TGCAGTGCTAGAGATCAGAGACAGACCTACGAGCAGTACTTC
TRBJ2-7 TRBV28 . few CASSLGNRYQGKVRLYEQYF TGTGCCAGCAGTTTAGGAAACAGGTACCAGGGGAAAGTACGACTCTACGAGCAGTACTTC
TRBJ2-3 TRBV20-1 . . CSARDPRAGDTQYF TGCAGTGCTAGAGACCCGAGGGCAGGAGATACGCAGTATTTT
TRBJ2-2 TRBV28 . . CASRGSLGELFF TGTGCCAGCAGGGGGTCGCTAGGGGAGCTGTTTTTT
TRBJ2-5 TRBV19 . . CASSKGQETQYF TGTGCCAGTAGTAAGGGACAAGAGACCCAGTACTTC